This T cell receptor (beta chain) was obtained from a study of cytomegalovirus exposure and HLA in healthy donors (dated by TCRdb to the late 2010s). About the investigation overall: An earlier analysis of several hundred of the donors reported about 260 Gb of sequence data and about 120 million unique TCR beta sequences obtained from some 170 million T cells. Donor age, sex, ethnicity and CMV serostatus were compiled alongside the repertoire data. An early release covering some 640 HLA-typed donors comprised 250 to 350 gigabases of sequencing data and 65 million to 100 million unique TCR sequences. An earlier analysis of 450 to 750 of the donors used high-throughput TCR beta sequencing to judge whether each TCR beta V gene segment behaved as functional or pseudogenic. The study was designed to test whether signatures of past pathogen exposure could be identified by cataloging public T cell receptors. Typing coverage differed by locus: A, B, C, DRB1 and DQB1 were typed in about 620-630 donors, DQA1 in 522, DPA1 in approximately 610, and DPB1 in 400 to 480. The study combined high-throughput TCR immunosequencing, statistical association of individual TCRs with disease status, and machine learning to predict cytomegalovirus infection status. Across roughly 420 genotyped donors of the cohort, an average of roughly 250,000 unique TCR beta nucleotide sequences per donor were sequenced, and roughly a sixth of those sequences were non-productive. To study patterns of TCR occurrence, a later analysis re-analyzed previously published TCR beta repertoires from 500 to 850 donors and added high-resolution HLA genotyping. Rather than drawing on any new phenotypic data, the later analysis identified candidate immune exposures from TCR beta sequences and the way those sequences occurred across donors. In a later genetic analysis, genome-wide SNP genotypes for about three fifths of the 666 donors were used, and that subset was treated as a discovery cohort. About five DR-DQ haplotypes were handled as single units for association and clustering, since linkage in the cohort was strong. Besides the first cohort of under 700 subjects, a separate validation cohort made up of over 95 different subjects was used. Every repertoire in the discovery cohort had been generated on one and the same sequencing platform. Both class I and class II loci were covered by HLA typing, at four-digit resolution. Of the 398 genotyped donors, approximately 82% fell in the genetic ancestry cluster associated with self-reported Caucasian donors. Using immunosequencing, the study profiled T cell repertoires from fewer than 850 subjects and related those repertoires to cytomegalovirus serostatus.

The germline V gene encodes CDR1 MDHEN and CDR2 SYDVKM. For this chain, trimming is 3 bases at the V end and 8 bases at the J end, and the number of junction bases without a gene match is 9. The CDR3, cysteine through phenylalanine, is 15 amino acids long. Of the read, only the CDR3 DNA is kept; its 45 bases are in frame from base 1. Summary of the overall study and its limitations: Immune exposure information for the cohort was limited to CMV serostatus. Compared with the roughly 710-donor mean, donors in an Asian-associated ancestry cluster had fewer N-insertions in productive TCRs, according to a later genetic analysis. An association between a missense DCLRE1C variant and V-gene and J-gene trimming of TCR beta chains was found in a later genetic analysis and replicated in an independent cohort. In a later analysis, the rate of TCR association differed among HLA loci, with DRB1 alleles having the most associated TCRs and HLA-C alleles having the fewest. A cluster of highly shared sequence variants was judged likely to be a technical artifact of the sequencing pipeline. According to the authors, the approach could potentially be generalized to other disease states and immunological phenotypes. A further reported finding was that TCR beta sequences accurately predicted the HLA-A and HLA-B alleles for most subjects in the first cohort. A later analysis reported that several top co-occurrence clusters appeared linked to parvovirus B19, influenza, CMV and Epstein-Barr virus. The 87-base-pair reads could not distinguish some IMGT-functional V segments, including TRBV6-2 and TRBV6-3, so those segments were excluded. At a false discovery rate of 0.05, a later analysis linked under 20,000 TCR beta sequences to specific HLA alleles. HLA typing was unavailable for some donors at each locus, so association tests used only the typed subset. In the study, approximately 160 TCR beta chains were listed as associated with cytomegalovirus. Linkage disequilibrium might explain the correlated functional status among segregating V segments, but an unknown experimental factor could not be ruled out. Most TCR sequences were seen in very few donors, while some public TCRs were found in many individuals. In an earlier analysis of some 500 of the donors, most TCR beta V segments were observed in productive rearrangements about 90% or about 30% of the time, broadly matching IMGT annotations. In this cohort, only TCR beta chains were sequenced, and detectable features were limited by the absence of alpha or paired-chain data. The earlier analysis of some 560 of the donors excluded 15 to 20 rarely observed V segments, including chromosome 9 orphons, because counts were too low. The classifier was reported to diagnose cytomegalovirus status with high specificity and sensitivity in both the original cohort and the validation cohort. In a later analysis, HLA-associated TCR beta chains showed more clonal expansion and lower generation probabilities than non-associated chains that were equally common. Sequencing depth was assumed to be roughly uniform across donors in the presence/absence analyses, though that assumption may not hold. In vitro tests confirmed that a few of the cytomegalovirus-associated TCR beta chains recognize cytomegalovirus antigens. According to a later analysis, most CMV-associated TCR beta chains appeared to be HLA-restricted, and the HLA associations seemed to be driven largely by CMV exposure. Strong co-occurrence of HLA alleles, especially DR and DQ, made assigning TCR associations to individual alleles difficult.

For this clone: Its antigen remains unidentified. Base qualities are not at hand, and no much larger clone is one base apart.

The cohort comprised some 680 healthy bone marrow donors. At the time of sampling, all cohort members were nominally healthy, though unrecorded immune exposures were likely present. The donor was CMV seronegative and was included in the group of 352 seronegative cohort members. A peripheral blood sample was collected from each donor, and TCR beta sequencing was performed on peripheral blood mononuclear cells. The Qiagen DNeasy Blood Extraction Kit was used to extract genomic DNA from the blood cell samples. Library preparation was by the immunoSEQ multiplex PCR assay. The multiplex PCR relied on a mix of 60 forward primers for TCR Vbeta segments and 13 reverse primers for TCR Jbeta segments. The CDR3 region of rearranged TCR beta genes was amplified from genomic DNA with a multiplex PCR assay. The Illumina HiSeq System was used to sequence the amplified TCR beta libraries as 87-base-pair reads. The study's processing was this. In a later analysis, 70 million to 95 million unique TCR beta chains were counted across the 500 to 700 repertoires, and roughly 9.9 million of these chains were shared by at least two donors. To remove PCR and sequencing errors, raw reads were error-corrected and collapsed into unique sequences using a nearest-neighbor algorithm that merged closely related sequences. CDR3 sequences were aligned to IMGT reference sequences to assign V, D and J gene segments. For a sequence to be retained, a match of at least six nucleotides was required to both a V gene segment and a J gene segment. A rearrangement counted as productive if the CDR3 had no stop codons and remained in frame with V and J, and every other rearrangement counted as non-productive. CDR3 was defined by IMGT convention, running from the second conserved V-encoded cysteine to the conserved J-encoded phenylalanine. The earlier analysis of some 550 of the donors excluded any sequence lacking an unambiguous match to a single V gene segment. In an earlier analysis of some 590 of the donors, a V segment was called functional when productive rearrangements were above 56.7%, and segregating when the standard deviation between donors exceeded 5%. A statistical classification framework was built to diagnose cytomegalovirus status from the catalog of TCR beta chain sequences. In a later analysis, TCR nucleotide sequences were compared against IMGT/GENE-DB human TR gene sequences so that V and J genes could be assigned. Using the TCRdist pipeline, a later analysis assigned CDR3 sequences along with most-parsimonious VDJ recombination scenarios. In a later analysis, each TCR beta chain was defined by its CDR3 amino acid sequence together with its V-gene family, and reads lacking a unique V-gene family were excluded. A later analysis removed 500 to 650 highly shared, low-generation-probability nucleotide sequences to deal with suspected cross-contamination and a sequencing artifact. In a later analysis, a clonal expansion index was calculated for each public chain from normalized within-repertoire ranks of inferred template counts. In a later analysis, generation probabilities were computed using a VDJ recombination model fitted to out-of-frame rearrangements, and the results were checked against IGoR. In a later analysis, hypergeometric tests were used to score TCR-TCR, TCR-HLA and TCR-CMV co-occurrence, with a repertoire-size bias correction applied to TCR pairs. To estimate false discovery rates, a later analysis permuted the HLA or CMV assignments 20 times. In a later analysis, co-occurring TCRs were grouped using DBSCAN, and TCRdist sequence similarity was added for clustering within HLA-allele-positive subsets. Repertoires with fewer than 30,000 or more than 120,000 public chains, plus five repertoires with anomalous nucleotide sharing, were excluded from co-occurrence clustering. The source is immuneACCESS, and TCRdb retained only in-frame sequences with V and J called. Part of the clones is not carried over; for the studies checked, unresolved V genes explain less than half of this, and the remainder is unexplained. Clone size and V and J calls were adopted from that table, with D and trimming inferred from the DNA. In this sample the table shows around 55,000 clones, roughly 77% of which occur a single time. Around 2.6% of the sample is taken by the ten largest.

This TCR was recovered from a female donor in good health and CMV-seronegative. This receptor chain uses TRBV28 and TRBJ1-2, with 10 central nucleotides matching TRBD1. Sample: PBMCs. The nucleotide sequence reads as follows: TGTGCCAGCAGTTTTTTGACAGGGGGCGCAGGGGGCTACACCTTC. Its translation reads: CASSFLTGGAGGYTF.